This T cell receptor (beta chain) was sequenced during a study of cytomegalovirus exposure and HLA in healthy donors. General study points: In a later analysis, TCR association rates varied by HLA locus: DRB1 most, HLA-C fewest.

This CDR3 region has 14 residues. J was trimmed by 2 bases and V by 1 base; bases with no gene match: 2. From germline, CDR1 is SGHNT and CDR2 YENEEA. A remark on this clone: Antigen: not known.

PCR used 60 Vbeta primers and 13 Jbeta primers. Profiling relied on immunoSEQ multiplex PCR, and the TCRdb table lists in-frame clones only, not all of them. The table lists fewer than 200,000 clones, about four fifths of them singletons. This clonotype was sampled from a young woman in good health and CMV-seronegative. The sequenced sample consisted of PBMCs. The chain employs TRBV11-3 and TRBJ2-7; 7 bases are shared with TRBD2. DNA for the CDR3: TGTGCCAGCAGCTTAGTGGGGACTACCTACGAGCAGTACTTC. Amino acid sequence: CASSLVGTTYEQYF.